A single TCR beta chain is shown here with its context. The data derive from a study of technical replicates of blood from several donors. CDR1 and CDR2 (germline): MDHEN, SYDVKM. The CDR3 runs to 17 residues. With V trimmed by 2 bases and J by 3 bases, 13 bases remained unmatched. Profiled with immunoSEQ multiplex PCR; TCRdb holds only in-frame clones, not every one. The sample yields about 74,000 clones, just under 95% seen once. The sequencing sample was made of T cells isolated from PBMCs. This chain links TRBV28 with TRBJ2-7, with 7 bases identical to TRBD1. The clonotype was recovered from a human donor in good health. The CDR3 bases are TGTGCCAGCAGTTTAAACTATGACGATACAGGGGACTACGAGCAGTACTTC. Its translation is CASSLNYDDTGDYEQYF.